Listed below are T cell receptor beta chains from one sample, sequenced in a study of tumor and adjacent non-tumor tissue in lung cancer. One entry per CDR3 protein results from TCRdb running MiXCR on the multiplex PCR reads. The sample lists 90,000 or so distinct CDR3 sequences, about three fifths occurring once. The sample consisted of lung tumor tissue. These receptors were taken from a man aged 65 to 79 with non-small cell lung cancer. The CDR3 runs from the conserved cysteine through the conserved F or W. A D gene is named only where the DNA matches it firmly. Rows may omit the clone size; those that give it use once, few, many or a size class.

cdr3_nt: TGTACCAGCCGACAGAGTAATCAGCCCCAGTATTTT; cdr3_aa: CTSRQSNQPQYF; clone_size: NA; d_call: NA; v_call: TRBV12-3/TRBV12-4; j_call: TRBJ2-3
cdr3_nt: TGCGCCAGCAGCCAAAGGGGCCTGATAAATGATCAGCCCCAGCATTTT; cdr3_aa: CASSQRGLINDQPQHF; clone_size: many; d_call: NA; v_call: TRBV4-1; j_call: TRBJ1-5
cdr3_nt: TGCGCCAGCACCCGGGGGACTAGCGGCACAGGTACGCAGTATTTT; cdr3_aa: CASTRGTSGTGTQYF; clone_size: many; d_call: TRBD2; v_call: TRBV10-1; j_call: TRBJ2-3
cdr3_nt: TGTGCCAGCAGCTTGGCGGGGCATACGCAGTATTTT; cdr3_aa: CASSLAGHTQYF; clone_size: many; d_call: NA; v_call: TRBV11-3; j_call: TRBJ2-3
cdr3_nt: TGTGCCAGCAGCGACGGACAGGGGGTGGTTATAGATACGCAGTACTTT; cdr3_aa: CASSDGQGVVIDTQYF; clone_size: few; d_call: TRBD1; v_call: TRBV11-2; j_call: TRBJ2-3
cdr3_nt: TGTGCCAGCAGCTACCGGGACTCTCAGTGCTTC; cdr3_aa: CASSYRDSQCF; clone_size: NA; d_call: NA; v_call: TRBV28; j_call: TRBJ2-4
cdr3_nt: TGTGCCAGCAGTTTGAGACAGGGGGAAGAACCGTACTTC; cdr3_aa: CASSLRQGEEPYF; clone_size: NA; d_call: TRBD1; v_call: TRBV12-3/TRBV12-4; j_call: TRBJ2-7
cdr3_nt: TGTGTTAGTGATCACGGACAGGGTCGGCCCCAGCATTTT; cdr3_aa: CVSDHGQGRPQHF; clone_size: NA; d_call: TRBD1; v_call: TRBV12-5; j_call: TRBJ1-5
cdr3_nt: TGCGCCAGCAGCCCCGGGACTAGCGGACGAACCGGGGAGCTGTTTTTT; cdr3_aa: CASSPGTSGRTGELFF; clone_size: NA; d_call: TRBD2; v_call: TRBV5-1; j_call: TRBJ2-2
cdr3_nt: TGTGCCAGCAGTAGACAGGGGATAGGCTACGAGCAGTACTTC; cdr3_aa: CASSRQGIGYEQYF; clone_size: many; d_call: TRBD1; v_call: TRBV12-3/TRBV12-4; j_call: TRBJ2-7
cdr3_nt: TGTGCCAGCAGCCTAAGAGAAGGGTCATATTGGGAGACTCAGTACTTC; cdr3_aa: CASSLREGSYWETQYF; clone_size: NA; d_call: NA; v_call: TRBV6-5; j_call: TRBJ2-5
cdr3_nt: TGCAATGCTAACAAGGGTTTCTACAATGAGCAGTTCTTC; cdr3_aa: CNANKGFYNEQFF; clone_size: few; d_call: NA; v_call: TRBV20-1; j_call: TRBJ2-1
cdr3_nt: TGTGCCAGCAGCTTTGTCGGGACAGGGGGCCCTTACAACGAGCAGTTCTTC; cdr3_aa: CASSFVGTGGPYNEQFF; clone_size: NA; d_call: TRBD1; v_call: TRBV11-2; j_call: TRBJ2-1
cdr3_nt: TGCAGTGTGTCGGGACCAGGAGACATTCAGTACTTC; cdr3_aa: CSVSGPGDIQYF; clone_size: NA; d_call: NA; v_call: TRBV20-1; j_call: TRBJ2-4
cdr3_nt: TGTGCCAGCGGGGGCCTTAGCGGGAGAATATACAGTGAGCAGTTCTTC; cdr3_aa: CASGGLSGRIYSEQFF; clone_size: NA; d_call: TRBD2; v_call: TRBV6-2/TRBV6-3; j_call: TRBJ2-1
cdr3_nt: TGTGCCAGCAGGCGAAATAGACAAAAGAGCCTGTTTTTT; cdr3_aa: CASRRNRQKSLFF; clone_size: many; d_call: NA; v_call: TRBV6-5; j_call: TRBJ2-2
cdr3_nt: TGTGCCAGCGGTGCCGAGGATAGCTCTGGGGCCAACGTCCTAACTTTC; cdr3_aa: CASGAEDSSGANVLTF; clone_size: few; d_call: NA; v_call: TRBV6-1; j_call: TRBJ2-6
cdr3_nt: TGCGCCAGCAGAACAGGGGACACCGGGGAGCTGTTTTTT; cdr3_aa: CASRTGDTGELFF; clone_size: many; d_call: TRBD1; v_call: TRBV10-2; j_call: TRBJ2-2
cdr3_nt: TGCGCCAGCAGTGAGTTCGGCAGGGCCGGGGAGCTGTCTTTT; cdr3_aa: CASSEFGRAGELSF; clone_size: NA; d_call: NA; v_call: TRBV10-1; j_call: TRBJ2-2
cdr3_nt: TGTGCCAGCAGCCGAAGGGACGGATACACCGGGGGGCTGTTTTTT; cdr3_aa: CASSRRDGYTGGLFF; clone_size: NA; d_call: NA; v_call: TRBV5-4; j_call: TRBJ2-2
cdr3_nt: TGCAGCGTCTGGACAGCTAGGAGCTCCTACGAACAGTACTTC; cdr3_aa: CSVWTARSSYEQYF; clone_size: NA; d_call: NA; v_call: TRBV29-1; j_call: TRBJ2-7
cdr3_nt: TGTGCCAGTAGTTCTGGCAGCGGAGACTACAATGAGCAGTTCTTC; cdr3_aa: CASSSGSGDYNEQFF; clone_size: few; d_call: NA; v_call: TRBV19; j_call: TRBJ2-1